This TCR beta chain was captured by sequencing in a study of blood T cells in healthy people across ages. This CDR3 spans 13 amino acids. Trimming removed 3 bases from V and 4 bases from J, with 9 bases in between. Combining a sample-barcoded 5' primer with a J-beta primer mix, a second PCR ran for about 7 to 12 cycles. TCRdb recomputed calls from the 5' RACE reads with MiXCR, one row per CDR3 protein. The table includes around 1.1 million distinct CDR3 sequences, roughly two fifths detected once. The sample holds a few counts of this clonotype. Specimen: blood. This clonotype was obtained from a man aged 18 to 29 in good health. V is TRBV12-3 or TRBV12-4 and J is TRBJ1-2; D call uncertain. CDR3 sequence reads: CASSFGEAYGYTF. Written as DNA, the CDR3 is TGTGCCAGCAGTTTCGGGGAGGCCTATGGCTACACCTTC.